The 4 T cell receptor beta chains listed next were all sequenced from one sample in a study of cytomegalovirus exposure and HLA in healthy donors. The PCR employed 60 Vbeta primers together with 13 Jbeta primers. Produced via immunoSEQ multiplex PCR; TCRdb's table is partial and in-frame only. The table includes roughly 170,000 clones, approximately 84% detected once. Material for sequencing was PBMCs. The receptors were sampled from a woman between 45 and 60 years old in good health and CMV-seropositive.

The chain combines TRBV6-5 with TRBJ1-1; D unclear. Per germline, CDR1 MNHEY and CDR2 SVGAGI. The CDR3 spans 16 residues. The ends were cut back, 0 bases at V and 2 bases at J, with 13 bases in the middle. In nucleotides, the CDR3 is TGTGCCAGCAGTTACTCTCTTGGCACCAGAAACACTGAAGCTTTCTTT. This codes for CASSYSLGTRNTEAFF.

The chain joins TRBV7-2 to TRBJ2-1; weak D call: TRBD1 (5 bases). The V and J ends lost 0 bases and 6 bases respectively, with 12 bases between them. The V gene's germline CDR1 is SGHTA and CDR2 FQGNSA. The CDR3 is 15 amino acids. CDR3 bases: TGTGCCAGCAGCTTAGCGGGGCACTTCGGCAATGAGCAGTTCTTC. Translating gives CASSLAGHFGNEQFF. Based on the CDR3 plus reference TRBV7-2 and TRBJ2-1, the full variable domain is GAGVSQSPSNKVTEKGKDVELRCDPISGHTALYWYRQSLGQGLEFLIYFQGNSAPDKSGLPSDRFSAERTGGSVSTLTIQRTQQEDSAVYLCASSLAGHFGNEQFFGPGTRLTVL.

To note about this clone: The sample has other DNA sequences that encode this CDR3 too. The chain combines TRBV5-1 with TRBJ1-5; D may be TRBD1 (6 bases). The germline V gene has CDR1 SGHRS and CDR2 YFSETQ. The V gene lost 0 bases and the J gene lost 1 base, with 11 bases spanning the gap. The CDR3 has 16 amino acids. The CDR3 here is CASSLGGRGSNQPQHF. DNA of the CDR3: TGCGCCAGCAGCTTGGGGGGCAGGGGAAGCAATCAGCCCCAGCATTTT.

This clone turned up a few times. This chain uses TRBV19 with TRBJ2-2, with 9 bases aligning to TRBD1. Trimming took 4 bases from V and 5 from J; bases not matched to a gene: 11. Germline CDR1 and CDR2: LNHDA and SQIVND (reference sequence). The length of the CDR3 is 17 residues. CDR3 in DNA: TGTGCCAGTAGTAAACTACGGACAGGGGCTAGGACCGGGGAGCTGTTTTTT. Amino acids: CASSKLRTGARTGELFF.